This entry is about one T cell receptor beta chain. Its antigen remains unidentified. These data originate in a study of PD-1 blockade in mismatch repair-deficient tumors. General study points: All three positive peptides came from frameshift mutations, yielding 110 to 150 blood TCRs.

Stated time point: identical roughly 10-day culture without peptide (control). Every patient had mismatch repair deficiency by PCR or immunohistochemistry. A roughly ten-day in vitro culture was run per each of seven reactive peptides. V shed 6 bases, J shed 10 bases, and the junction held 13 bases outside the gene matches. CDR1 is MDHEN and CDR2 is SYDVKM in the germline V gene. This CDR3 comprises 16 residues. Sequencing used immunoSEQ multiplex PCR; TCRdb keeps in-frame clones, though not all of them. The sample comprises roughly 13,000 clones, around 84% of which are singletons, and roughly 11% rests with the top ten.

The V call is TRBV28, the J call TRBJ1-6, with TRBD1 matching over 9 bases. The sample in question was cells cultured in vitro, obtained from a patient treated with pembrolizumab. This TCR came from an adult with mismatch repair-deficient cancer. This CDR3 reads CASRARRGDRVSPLHF. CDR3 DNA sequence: TGTGCCAGCAGGGCTCGGAGGGGGGACAGGGTCTCACCCCTCCACTTT.